A selection of T cell receptor beta chains follows, all from one sample in a study of sequential checkpoint blockade in melanoma. TCRdb's copy holds only in-frame clones and misses some; the assay was immunoSEQ multiplex PCR. The data contain some 20,000 clones, more than 60% of them singletons. The sample consisted of CD8+ T cells sorted from blood (inferred from file names), taken from a patient given nivolumab and ipilimumab in sequence. These TCRs come from a human donor with melanoma. CDR3s include the opening cysteine and the closing phenylalanine or tryptophan. D genes are given only for firm matches. Size values are once, few and many counts, or a class for expanded clones, and some rows have none.

CDR3,DNA,J,size,D,V
CASRPRGQKYEQYF,TGTGCCAGCAGACCCCGAGGGCAGAAGTACGAGCAGTACTTC,TRBJ2-7,few,-,TRBV28
CASSLAYRGYGNTIYF,TGTGCCAGCAGCTTAGCGTATCGGGGGTATGGAAACACCATATATTTT,TRBJ1-3,-,-,TRBV11-2
CTSSPGTGAGQPQHF,TGTACCAGCAGCCCTGGGACAGGGGCAGGACAGCCCCAGCATTTT,TRBJ1-5,-,TRBD1,TRBV7-9
CASKPFRDGYTF,TGTGCCAGCAAACCTTTCAGGGATGGCTACACCTTC,TRBJ1-2,-,-,TRBV28
CASSFRQPYEQYF,TGCGCCAGCAGCTTTAGACAGCCCTACGAGCAGTACTTC,TRBJ2-7,-,-,TRBV5-1
CSVEATEITEAFF,TGCAGCGTTGAAGCTACAGAGATCACTGAAGCTTTCTTT,TRBJ1-1,-,-,TRBV29-1
CASRDTPNTEAFF,TGTGCCAGCAGGGACACTCCGAACACTGAAGCTTTCTTT,TRBJ1-1,-,-,TRBV7-8
CASSLSGGVPNEQFF,TGTGCCAGCAGCTTAAGCGGGGGGGTACCCAATGAGCAGTTCTTC,TRBJ2-1,-,TRBD2,TRBV11-2
CAISESKTGGSYGYTF,TGTGCCATCAGTGAGTCTAAGACAGGGGGCAGCTATGGCTACACCTTC,TRBJ1-2,few,TRBD1,TRBV10-3
CASGQGSLYEQYF,TGTGCCAGCGGGCAAGGCTCCCTCTACGAGCAGTACTTC,TRBJ2-7,-,-,TRBV7-9
CATSYEPGGVEQYF,TGTGCCACCTCCTATGAGCCTGGGGGCGTCGAGCAGTACTTC,TRBJ2-7,-,-,TRBV6-1
CAWSVLDEGQGNYEQYF,TGTGCCTGGAGTGTTCTAGATGAGGGACAGGGCAACTACGAGCAGTACTTC,TRBJ2-7,-,TRBD1,TRBV30
CATSRTSAINEQFF,TGTGCCACCAGCAGAACTAGCGCCATCAATGAGCAGTTCTTC,TRBJ2-1,-,TRBD2,TRBV15
CASSNRGRDRAQGSEQYF,TGTGCCAGCAGCAATAGGGGCAGGGATAGGGCACAGGGTAGCGAGCAGTACTTC,TRBJ2-7,-,-,TRBV21-1
CASSQDFGRVGSYEQYF,TGCGCCAGCAGCCAAGATTTCGGCAGGGTAGGGTCCTACGAGCAGTACTTC,TRBJ2-7,-,-,TRBV21-1
CATSRPGSNGYTF,TGTGCCACCAGCCGCCCAGGATCAAATGGCTACACCTTC,TRBJ1-2,few,-,TRBV15
CASSIAGGYEQYF,TGTGCCAGCAGTATAGCGGGAGGGTACGAGCAGTACTTC,TRBJ2-7,few,TRBD2,TRBV27
CASSYIKLGSGEQYF,TGTGCCAGCAGCTACATCAAGTTGGGAAGCGGAGAGCAGTACTTC,TRBJ2-7,few,-,TRBV7-9
CAGSVSLHSGNTIYF,TGTGCCGGTTCGGTTTCACTCCACTCTGGAAACACCATATATTTT,TRBJ1-3,-,-,TRBV19
CASSDPASGSSEYEQYF,TGTGCCAGTAGTGATCCGGCTAGCGGGAGTTCTGAGTACGAGCAGTACTTC,TRBJ2-7,-,TRBD2,TRBV19
CASSIVGGAHYEQYF,TGTGCCAGTAGTATAGTAGGGGGGGCCCACTACGAGCAGTACTTC,TRBJ2-7,once,-,TRBV19
CASSLMRGWEGNQPQHF,TGTGCCAGCAGTTTAATGAGGGGATGGGAGGGCAATCAGCCCCAGCATTTT,TRBJ1-5,-,-,TRBV28
CASSKRTVILNTEAFF,TGTGCCAGCAGCAAGCGGACGGTGATCTTGAACACTGAAGCTTTCTTT,TRBJ1-1,-,-,TRBV5-5
CASSKGTSGEGLYEQYF,TGTGCCAGCAGCAAGGGGACTAGCGGGGAGGGCCTCTACGAGCAGTACTTC,TRBJ2-7,-,-,TRBV21-1
CAWGLAGDLEQYF,TGTGCCTGGGGACTAGCGGGAGACCTCGAGCAGTACTTC,TRBJ2-7,-,TRBD2,TRBV30
CASILSGVRHSPLHF,TGTGCCAGCATTCTTTCAGGGGTTAGGCATTCACCCCTCCACTTT,TRBJ1-6,-,-,TRBV6-1
CASSAPRDRSNQPQHF,TGTGCCAGCAGTGCCCCCCGGGACAGGAGCAATCAGCCCCAGCATTTT,TRBJ1-5,-,TRBD1,TRBV28
CAIRPAGDPDYEQYF,TGTGCCATCAGGCCCGCGGGGGACCCGGACTACGAGCAGTACTTC,TRBJ2-7,-,TRBD2,TRBV10-3
CASSALSGGAVSTEAFF,TGTGCCAGTTCCGCCCTCTCTGGAGGGGCAGTGAGCACTGAAGCTTTCTTT,TRBJ1-1,-,-,TRBV19
CASSLGQGGTYEQYF,TGTGCCAGCAGCTTGGGGCAGGGTGGAACCTACGAGCAGTACTTC,TRBJ2-7,-,-,TRBV5-6
CASSPMDSYEQYF,TGCGCCAGCAGCCCCATGGACAGTTACGAGCAGTACTTC,TRBJ2-7,-,-,TRBV4-1
CASSLGVFRGLGNQPQHF,TGTGCCAGCAGTTTAGGTGTGTTTCGGGGTTTGGGCAATCAGCCCCAGCATTTT,TRBJ1-5,-,-,TRBV28
CASSVPTGGVNSPLHF,TGTGCCAGCAGTGTCCCGACGGGGGGGGTTAATTCACCCCTCCACTTT,TRBJ1-6,-,-,TRBV28
CASSPPTFVTDLAGEKLFF,TGTGCCAGCTCACCACCGACGTTCGTGACAGACCTTGCTGGTGAAAAACTGTTTTTT,TRBJ1-4,-,-,TRBV18
CASSIAGSSEAFF,TGCGCCAGCAGCATCGCAGGGTCTTCTGAAGCTTTCTTT,TRBJ1-1,-,-,TRBV5-1
CASSWETGSYEQYF,TGTGCCAGCAGTTGGGAGACGGGAAGCTACGAGCAGTACTTC,TRBJ2-7,-,-,TRBV27
CASSPWTGSGEQYF,TGTGCCAGCAGCCCGTGGACAGGTTCGGGCGAGCAGTACTTC,TRBJ2-7,-,TRBD1,TRBV7-9
CASSLSNYEQYF,TGTGCCAGCAGTTTATCCAACTACGAGCAGTACTTC,TRBJ2-7,-,-,TRBV28
CASSRTGGWDQPQHF,TGTGCCAGCTCGAGGACAGGGGGCTGGGATCAGCCCCAGCATTTT,TRBJ1-5,-,TRBD1,TRBV18
CASSWTGGSNQPQHF,TGCGCCAGCAGCTGGACAGGGGGAAGCAATCAGCCCCAGCATTTT,TRBJ1-5,-,TRBD1,TRBV5-1
CASRDGYGHEQYF,TGTGCCAGCAGAGACGGCTATGGGCACGAGCAGTACTTC,TRBJ2-7,-,-,TRBV28
CASSHKQGTPGTEAFF,TGCGCCAGCAGCCACAAACAGGGGACCCCGGGGACTGAAGCTTTCTTT,TRBJ1-1,few,TRBD1,TRBV4-1
CASREQGWAYEQYF,TGTGCCAGCAGGGAGCAGGGGTGGGCCTACGAGCAGTACTTC,TRBJ2-7,-,-,TRBV27
CASSLIESSGNTIYF,TGTGCCAGCAGCTTGATCGAGAGCTCTGGAAACACCATATATTTT,TRBJ1-3,once,-,TRBV5-6
CASSPTDSLYEQYF,TGTGCCAGTAGTCCCACGGACAGCCTCTACGAGCAGTACTTC,TRBJ2-7,-,-,TRBV19
CAISESIDRGSQPQHF,TGTGCCATCAGTGAGTCGATTGACAGGGGGTCTCAGCCCCAGCATTTT,TRBJ1-5,-,TRBD1,TRBV10-3
CASRNRDTVYEQYF,TGCGCCAGCAGAAACCGGGACACAGTCTACGAGCAGTACTTC,TRBJ2-7,-,-,TRBV5-1
CASSRATRDTAFF,TGTGCCAGCAGCCGAGCAACCAGGGATACGGCTTTCTTT,TRBJ1-1,-,-,TRBV16
CASSDAGRVYYGYTF,TGTGCCAGCAGTGATGCGGGACGTGTCTACTATGGCTACACCTTC,TRBJ1-2,-,-,TRBV2
CATSRDRDYTEAFF,TGTGCCACCAGCAGAGATCGGGACTACACTGAAGCTTTCTTT,TRBJ1-1,-,-,TRBV15
CASSLGTVREQYF,TGTGCCAGCAGCTTGGGGACAGTTCGCGAGCAGTACTTC,TRBJ2-7,-,TRBD1,TRBV7-9
CASSESGSGAYEQYF,TGTGCCAGCAGTGAAAGTGGTAGCGGGGCCTACGAGCAGTACTTC,TRBJ2-7,few,TRBD2,TRBV2
CASSHERGQYGYTF,TGTGCCAGCAGCCATGAGAGGGGACAATATGGCTACACCTTC,TRBJ1-2,-,-,TRBV14
CASRGDRGYEQYF,TGTGCCAGCAGGGGGGACAGAGGCTACGAGCAGTACTTC,TRBJ2-7,once,TRBD1,TRBV28